The 25 T cell receptor beta chains listed next were all sequenced from one sample in a study of shared clonotypes between healthy human individuals. The protocol was immunoSEQ multiplex PCR, while the TCRdb copy is restricted to in-frame clones and leaves out a portion. In the table there are under 2,500,000 clones, under 97% of which are singletons. The sample consisted of naive CD4+ T cells sorted from blood. Subset specified: CD45RA+ positively selected. The receptor source for this set is a man aged 18 to 29 in good health.

The gene calls are TRBV7-9 and TRBJ2-7; TRBD2 matches at 8 bases. J was trimmed by 4 bases and V by 3 bases; bases with no gene match: 8. Germline loops: CDR1 SEHNR, CDR2 FQNEAQ (reference sequence). The CDR3 runs to 15 residues. CDR3 protein: CASSLAREGLYEQYF. The CDR3 DNA follows: TGTGCCAGCAGCTTGGCCCGGGAGGGCCTTTACGAGCAGTACTTC.

The chain joins TRBV7-2 to TRBJ1-1; weak D call: TRBD1 (5 bases). CDR3 size: 16 residues. V was clipped by 5 bases and J by 1 base, with 17 bases between them. The germline V gene encodes CDR1 SGHTA and CDR2 FQGNSA. In nucleotides, the CDR3 is TGTGCCAGCAGCCCTTCAGTCGGGACGAAGAACACTGAAGCTTTCTTT. It yields the protein CASSPSVGTKNTEAFF.

This clone came up once. J is TRBJ2-1 and V is TRBV5-6, with D tentatively TRBD2 (5 bases). The CDR3 sequence is 14 residues long. Trimming shortened V by 2 bases and J by 4 bases, and 10 bases separated the two germline ends. From germline, CDR1 is SGHDT and CDR2 YYEEEE. The CDR3 region is CASSLAVTYNEQFF. The CDR3, as DNA: TGTGCCAGCAGCTTAGCGGTCACTTACAATGAGCAGTTCTTC.

This chain connects TRBV5-1 to TRBJ1-5; D possibly corresponds to TRBD1 (6 bases). This CDR3 has 14 amino acids. The germline CDR1 and CDR2 sequences are SGHRS and YFSETQ. Trimming left V 4 bases short and J 3 bases short, with 11 bases between. CDR3 protein: CASSPGQTNQPQHF. The CDR3 DNA reads TGCGCCAGCAGCCCAGGACAGACCAATCAGCCCCAGCATTTT.

The genes are TRBV6-5 and TRBJ2-1; 9 bases agree with TRBD1. CDR3 length: 15 amino acids. Looked up from germline, CDR1 is MNHEY and CDR2 is SVGAGI. V was clipped by 0 bases and J by 5 bases; unmatched bases: 2. The CDR3 reads CASSYSGTGNNEQFF. The CDR3 bases are TGTGCCAGCAGTTACTCCGGGACAGGGAACAATGAGCAGTTCTTC.

This clone turned up a few times. V is TRBV30 and J is TRBJ1-1; TRBD1 aligns across 9 bases. The CDR3 covers 14 residues. From germline, CDR1 is GTSNPN and CDR2 SVGIG (reference sequence). Trimming at V came to 6 bases and at J to 5 bases, leaving 10 bases not matched to a gene. This CDR3 reads CACTRDRVGTEAFF. The CDR3 coding sequence is TGTGCCTGCACTCGGGACAGGGTAGGTACTGAAGCTTTCTTT.

The chain links TRBV6-5 to TRBJ2-1; D not certain. This CDR3 spans 14 amino acids. CDR1 is MNHEY and CDR2 is SVGAGI in the germline V gene. Trimming pared 6 bases from V and 5 bases from J, leaving 14 bases between. CDR3 loop: CASSPGRLNNEQFF. DNA of the CDR3: TGTGCCAGCAGCCCCGGGCGGTTAAACAATGAGCAGTTCTTC.

The chain links TRBV5-4 to TRBJ1-5, with 7 bases lining up with TRBD1. V lost 4 bases and J lost 6; bases outside the gene matches: 4. Germline loops: CDR1 SGHNT, CDR2 YYREEE (reference sequence). This CDR3 contains 13 residues. The CDR3 DNA follows: TGTGCCAGCAGCCCGGCAGGGGGTCAGCCCCAGCATTTT. This gives the protein CASSPAGGQPQHF. The full variable domain, with the rest looked up from reference TRBV5-4 and TRBJ1-5, is ETGVTQSPTHLIKTRGQQVTLRCSSQSGHNTVSWYQQALGQGPQFIFQYYREEENGRGNFPPRFSGLQFPNYSSELNVNALELDDSALYLCASSPAGGQPQHFGDGTRLSIL.

The chain joins TRBV6-4 to TRBJ2-3; TRBD2 matches at 8 bases. Germline V lookup: CDR1 MRHNA, CDR2 SNTAGT. The CDR3 consists of 14 residues. The trim removed 2 bases at V and 5 bases at J, leaving 3 bases unmatched. CDR3 sequence (DNA): TGTGCCAGCAGTGACGGGGCGGGGGGAGATACGCAGTATTTT. This sequence encodes CASSDGAGGDTQYF.

The chain combines TRBV7-9 with TRBJ1-5, with D perhaps matching TRBD1 (6 bases). V was clipped by 1 base and J by 1 base, with 20 bases between them. CDR3 length: 19 amino acids. Germline V CDR1 and CDR2: SEHNR, FQNEAQ (reference sequence). In nucleotides, the CDR3 is TGTGCCAGCAGCTTAGGCCCCCTTACAGGGCGAGACAGCAATCAGCCCCAGCATTTT. Translating it yields CASSLGPLTGRDSNQPQHF.

The chain recombines TRBV6-5 with TRBJ2-7, with 10 bases lining up with TRBD2. This CDR3 has 14 residues. V trimming: 7 bases; J trimming: 6 bases; junction bases outside the gene matches: 9. Germline CDR1 reads MNHEY; CDR2 reads SVGAGI. Here the CDR3 reads CASTSGLAGVEQYF. The CDR3 nucleotides are TGTGCCAGCACCTCAGGGCTAGCGGGAGTCGAGCAGTACTTC.

This clone came up a few times. The chain couples TRBV7-8 to TRBJ1-2; no definite D call. Germline CDR1 and CDR2: SGHVS and FQNEAQ. The CDR3 consists of 13 residues. V lost 1 base, J lost 3 bases, and 6 bases lay in between. CDR3: CASSLGRYYGYTF. The CDR3 DNA reads TGTGCCAGCAGCTTAGGGCGGTACTATGGCTACACCTTC.

Comment on this clone: This sample includes further DNA sequences coding for the same CDR3. This sequence joins TRBV28 and TRBJ1-5; D unresolved. This CDR3 has 11 amino acids. Germline V gene data show CDR1 as MDHEN and CDR2 as SYDVKM. Trimming pared 3 bases from V and 6 bases from J, leaving 3 bases between. The chain's CDR3 is CASSFSQPQHF. DNA of the CDR3: TGTGCCAGCAGTTTCAGTCAGCCCCAGCATTTT.

The chain joins TRBV2 to TRBJ1-5; D gene unclear. Germline V CDR1 and CDR2: SNHLY, FYNNEI. V gave up 4 bases and J gave up 2 bases, with 9 bases separating them. The CDR3 sequence is 14 residues long. CDR3 sequence (DNA): TGTGCCAGCAGTGGGGTGAAGGGCAATCAGCCCCAGCATTTT. Protein sequence: CASSGVKGNQPQHF.

This sequence joins TRBV25-1 and TRBJ2-3, with 9 bases aligning to TRBD2. Germline V gives CDR1 MGHDK, CDR2 SYGVNS. V lost 1 base and J lost 7; bases outside the gene matches: 6. The CDR3 is 15 amino acids. CDR3: CASSESGLAGNTQYF. In DNA, the CDR3 is TGTGCCAGCAGTGAATCGGGTCTAGCGGGGAATACGCAGTATTTT.

This sequence joins TRBV5-6 and TRBJ2-4; 9 nucleotides line up with TRBD1. CDR3 length: 16 residues. Losses at the gene ends were 4 bases for V and 1 base for J; bases not matched to a gene: 6. CDR1 is SGHDT and CDR2 is YYEEEE in the germline V gene. The CDR3 DNA sequence: TGTGCCAGCAGCCCAGGACAGGGGAGGGCCAAAAACATTCAGTACTTC. Protein sequence: CASSPGQGRAKNIQYF.

This clone was counted once. V usage is TRBV5-4 and J usage is TRBJ1-6, with 9 positions matching TRBD1. Germline-derived CDR1 and CDR2 are SGHNT and YYREEE (reference sequence). With V trimmed by 0 bases and J by 5 bases, 3 bases remained unmatched. CDR3 length: 16 residues. CDR3 amino acids: CASSLGGQGNNSPLHF. CDR3 nucleotide sequence: TGTGCCAGCAGCTTGGGAGGACAGGGGAATAATTCACCCCTCCACTTT. The entire variable domain, with the rest obtained from reference TRBV5-4 and TRBJ1-6, is as follows: ETGVTQSPTHLIKTRGQQVTLRCSSQSGHNTVSWYQQALGQGPQFIFQYYREEENGRGNFPPRFSGLQFPNYSSELNVNALELDDSALYLCASSLGGQGNNSPLHFGNGTRLTVT.

The rearrangement joins TRBV18 to TRBJ2-7; D perhaps matches TRBD1 (5 bases). Germline assignment: CDR1 KGHSH and CDR2 LQKENI. V was trimmed by 0 bases and J by 4 bases, leaving 16 bases between them. The CDR3 covers 16 residues. CDR3 protein: CASSPPGRGRFYEQYF. CDR3 sequence (DNA): TGTGCCAGCTCACCACCGGGAAGGGGTCGCTTTTACGAGCAGTACTTC.

V gene TRBV19 combines with J gene TRBJ2-5; D gene uncertain. The CDR3 loop spans 15 amino acids. Trimming removed 6 bases from V and 1 base from J, with 15 bases in between. CDR1 and CDR2 (germline): LNHDA, SQIVND (reference sequence). In DNA, the CDR3 is TGTGCCAGTAGCTCTCAAGGTTGGATCCAAGAGACCCAGTACTTC. Its translation: CASSSQGWIQETQYF.

For the CDR3, the DNA is TGTGCCAGCAGCTTTTGGGACAGCCGTGGAGGAAACACCATATATTTT. Amino acids: CASSFWDSRGGNTIYF. The chain joins TRBV7-6 to TRBJ1-3; 7 nucleotides line up with TRBD1. Germline assignment: CDR1 SGHVS and CDR2 FNYEAQ. The CDR3 is 16 residues long. Germline trimming cut 3 bases from V and 4 bases from J; bases unmatched to any gene: 9.

About this clone: Other DNA sequences of this sample code for an identical CDR3. This chain connects TRBV30 to TRBJ1-5; TRBD1 is a possible D gene (5 bases). Germline loops: CDR1 GTSNPN, CDR2 SVGIG (reference sequence). Trimming shortened V by 1 base and J by 2 bases, and 9 bases separated the two germline ends. The CDR3 contains 14 residues. CDR3 bases: TGTGCCTGGAGTGGGGGGAGAGGCAATCAGCCCCAGCATTTT. Translating it yields CAWSGGRGNQPQHF.

This clone has more than one count but fewer than ten. The rearrangement joins TRBV11-2 to TRBJ2-2; the D is unclear. V was shortened by 6 bases and J by 7 bases, with 9 bases between the two germline ends. Germline CDR1 reads SGHAT; CDR2 reads FQNNGV. The length of the CDR3 is 12 residues. CDR3 residues: CASRDDFGELFF. The CDR3 nucleotides read TGTGCCAGCAGGGACGATTTCGGGGAGCTGTTTTTT.

In the case of this clone: Other DNA sequences from this sample encode an identical CDR3 as well. J is TRBJ2-5 and V is TRBV10-3; weak D call: TRBD1 (5 bases). The CDR3 consists of 13 residues. Trimming cost V 4 bases and J 1 base, with 7 bases left between them. Germline CDR1 reads ENHRY; CDR2 reads SYGVKD. As DNA, the CDR3 is TGTGCCATCAGTGGGACATCCCAAGAGACCCAGTACTTC. Its translation: CAISGTSQETQYF.

This clone was seen a single time. The rearrangement links TRBV5-6 to TRBJ1-3; D ambiguous. The CDR3 sequence is 15 residues long. Trimming removed 0 bases at V and 2 bases at J, with 9 bases between. Germline V lookup: CDR1 SGHDT, CDR2 YYEEEE. CDR3 in DNA: TGTGCCAGCAGCTTGGCCGCGGCAACTGGAAACACCATATATTTT. It encodes CASSLAAATGNTIYF.

The chain links TRBV5-1 to TRBJ2-2; possibly TRBD1 for D (5 bases). The ends were cut back, 6 bases at V and 5 bases at J, with 17 bases in the middle. This CDR3 spans 15 amino acids. From germline, CDR1 is SGHRS and CDR2 YFSETQ. The CDR3 spells CASTQGSSITGELFF. The CDR3 nucleotides are TGCGCCAGCACTCAGGGATCTTCCATAACCGGGGAGCTGTTTTTT.